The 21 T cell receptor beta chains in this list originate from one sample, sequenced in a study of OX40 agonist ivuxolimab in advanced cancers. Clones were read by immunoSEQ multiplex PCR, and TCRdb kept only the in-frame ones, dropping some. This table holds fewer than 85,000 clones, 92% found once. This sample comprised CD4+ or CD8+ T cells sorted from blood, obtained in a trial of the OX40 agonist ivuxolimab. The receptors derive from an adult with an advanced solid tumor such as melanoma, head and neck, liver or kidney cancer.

CDR3 nucleotide sequence: TGTGCCAGCAGCTACGGGACAGACTACGAGCAGTACTTC. Translated, it gives CASSYGTDYEQYF. The chain has TRBV7-8 and TRBJ2-7, with 7 bases that match TRBD1. The length of the CDR3 is 13 residues. Unmatched junction bases numbered 3, after V lost 4 bases and J lost 3 bases. CDR1 and CDR2 (germline): SGHVS, FQNEAQ.

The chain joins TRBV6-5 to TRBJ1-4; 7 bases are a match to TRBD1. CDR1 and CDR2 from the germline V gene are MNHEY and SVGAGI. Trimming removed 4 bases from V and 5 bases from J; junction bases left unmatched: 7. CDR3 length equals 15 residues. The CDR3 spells CASSLAAGGNEKLFF. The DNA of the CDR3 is TGTGCCAGCAGTTTGGCGGCAGGGGGAAATGAAAAACTGTTTTTT.

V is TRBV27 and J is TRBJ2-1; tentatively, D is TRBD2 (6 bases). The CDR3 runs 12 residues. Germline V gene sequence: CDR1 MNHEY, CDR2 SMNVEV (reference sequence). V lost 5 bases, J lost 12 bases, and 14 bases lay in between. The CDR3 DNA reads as TGTGCCAGCAGTCCACCGGGAGCAGGGCAGTTCTTC. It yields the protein CASSPPGAGQFF.

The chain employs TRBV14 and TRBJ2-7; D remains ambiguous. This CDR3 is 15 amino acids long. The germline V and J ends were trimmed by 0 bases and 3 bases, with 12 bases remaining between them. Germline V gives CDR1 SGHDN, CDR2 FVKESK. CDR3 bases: TGTGCCAGCAGCCAAGAAGGCACTGGTTACTACGAGCAGTACTTC. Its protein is CASSQEGTGYYEQYF. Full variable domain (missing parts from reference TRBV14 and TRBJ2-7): EAGVTQFPSHSVIEKGQTVTLRCDPISGHDNLYWYRRVMGKEIKFLLHFVKESKQDESGMPNNRFLAERTGGTYSTLKVQPAELEDSGVYFCASSQEGTGYYEQYFGPGTRLTVT.

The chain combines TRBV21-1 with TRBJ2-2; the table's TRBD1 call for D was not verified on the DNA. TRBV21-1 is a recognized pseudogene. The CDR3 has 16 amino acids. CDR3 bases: TGTGCCAGCAGCAGAGAAGGGGGATCGGGGACCGGGGAGCTGTTTTTT. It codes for CASSREGGSGTGELFF.

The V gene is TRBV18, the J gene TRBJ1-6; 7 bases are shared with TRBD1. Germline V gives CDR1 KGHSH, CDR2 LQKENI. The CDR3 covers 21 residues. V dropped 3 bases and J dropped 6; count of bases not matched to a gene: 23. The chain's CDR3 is CASSPWTGGRNREGGNSPLHF. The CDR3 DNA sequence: TGTGCCAGCTCACCCTGGACAGGAGGCCGTAATCGAGAGGGTGGTAATTCACCCCTCCACTTT.

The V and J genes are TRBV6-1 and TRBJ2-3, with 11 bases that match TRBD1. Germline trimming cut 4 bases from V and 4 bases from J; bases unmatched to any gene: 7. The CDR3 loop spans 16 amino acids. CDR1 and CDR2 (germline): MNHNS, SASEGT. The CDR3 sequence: CASSARPGQGADTQYF. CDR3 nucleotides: TGTGCCAGCAGTGCTCGCCCGGGACAGGGGGCAGATACGCAGTATTTT.

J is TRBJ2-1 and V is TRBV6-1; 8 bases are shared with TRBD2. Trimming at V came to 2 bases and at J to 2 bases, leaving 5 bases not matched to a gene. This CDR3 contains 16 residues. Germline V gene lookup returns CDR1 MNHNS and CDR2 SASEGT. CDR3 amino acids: CASSERGGSPYNEQFF. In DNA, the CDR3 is TGTGCCAGCAGTGAACGGGGGGGGTCCCCCTACAATGAGCAGTTCTTC.

The CDR3 protein is CASSLAAAGGLQETQYF. The CDR3 DNA reads TGCGCCAGCAGCTTGGCCGCGGCGGGGGGTCTCCAAGAGACCCAGTACTTC. V usage is TRBV5-1 and J usage is TRBJ2-5; 8 positions agree with TRBD2. Unmatched junction bases numbered 8, after V lost 0 bases and J lost 1 base. The CDR3 totals 17 residues. The V gene's germline CDR1 is SGHRS and CDR2 YFSETQ.

This CDR3 reads CASSLDSWQFYEQYF. The CDR3 DNA is TGTGCCAGCAGCTTAGACTCGTGGCAGTTCTACGAGCAGTACTTC. The chain couples TRBV7-9 to TRBJ2-7; no clear D. The CDR3 spans 15 residues. V shed 1 base and J shed 3 bases, with 13 bases lying between them. Germline CDR1 is SEHNR and CDR2 is FQNEAQ (reference sequence).

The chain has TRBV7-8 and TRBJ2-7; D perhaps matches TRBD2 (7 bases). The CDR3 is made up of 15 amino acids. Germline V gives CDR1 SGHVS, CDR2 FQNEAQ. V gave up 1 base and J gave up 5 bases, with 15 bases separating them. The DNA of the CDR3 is TGTGCCAGCAGCTTAGGCCCGGGGGGCCTTGACGAGCAGTACTTC. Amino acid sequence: CASSLGPGGLDEQYF. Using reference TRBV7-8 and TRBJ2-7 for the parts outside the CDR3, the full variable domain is GAGVSQSPRYKVAKRGQDVALRCDPISGHVSLFWYQQALGQGPEFLTYFQNEAQLDKSGLPSDRFFAERPEGSVSTLKIQRTQQEDSAVYLCASSLGPGGLDEQYFGPGTRLTVT.

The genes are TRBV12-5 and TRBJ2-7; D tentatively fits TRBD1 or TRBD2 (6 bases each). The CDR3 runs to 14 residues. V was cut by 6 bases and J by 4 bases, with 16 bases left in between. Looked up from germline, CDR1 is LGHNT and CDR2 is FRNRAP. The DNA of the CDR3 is TGTGCTAGTGGAACCACGGGGGCGTTGTACGAGCAGTACTTC. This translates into CASGTTGALYEQYF.

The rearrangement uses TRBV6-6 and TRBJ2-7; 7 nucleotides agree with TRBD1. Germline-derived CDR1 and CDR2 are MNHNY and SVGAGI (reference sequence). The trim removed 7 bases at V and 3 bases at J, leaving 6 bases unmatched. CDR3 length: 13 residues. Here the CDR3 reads CASTHPGGYEQYF. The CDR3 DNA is TGTGCCAGCACCCACCCAGGGGGCTACGAGCAGTACTTC.

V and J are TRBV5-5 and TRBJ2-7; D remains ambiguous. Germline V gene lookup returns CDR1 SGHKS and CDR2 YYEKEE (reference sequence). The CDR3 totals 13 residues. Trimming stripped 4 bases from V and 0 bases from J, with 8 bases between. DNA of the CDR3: TGTGCCAGCAGCCTTTCGCCCTCCTACGAGCAGTACTTC. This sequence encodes CASSLSPSYEQYF.

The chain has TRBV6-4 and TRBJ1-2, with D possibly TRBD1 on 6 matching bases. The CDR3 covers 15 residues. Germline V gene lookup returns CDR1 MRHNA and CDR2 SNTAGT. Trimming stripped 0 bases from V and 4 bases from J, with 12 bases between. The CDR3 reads CASSDSGEGGYGYTF. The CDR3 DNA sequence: TGTGCCAGCAGTGACTCGGGGGAAGGGGGCTATGGCTACACCTTC.

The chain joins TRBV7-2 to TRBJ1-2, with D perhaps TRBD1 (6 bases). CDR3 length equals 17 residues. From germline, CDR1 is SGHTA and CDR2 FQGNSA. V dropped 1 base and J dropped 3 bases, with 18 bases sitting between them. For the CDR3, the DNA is TGTGCCAGCAGCTTAGGGATTTCGAGGGGGGTCGACTATGGCTACACCTTC. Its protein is CASSLGISRGVDYGYTF.

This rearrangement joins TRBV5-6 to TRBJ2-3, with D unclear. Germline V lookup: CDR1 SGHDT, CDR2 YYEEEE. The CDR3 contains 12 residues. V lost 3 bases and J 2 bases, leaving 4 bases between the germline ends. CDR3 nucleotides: TGTGCCAGCAGCTGGATCACAGATACGCAGTATTTT. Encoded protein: CASSWITDTQYF.

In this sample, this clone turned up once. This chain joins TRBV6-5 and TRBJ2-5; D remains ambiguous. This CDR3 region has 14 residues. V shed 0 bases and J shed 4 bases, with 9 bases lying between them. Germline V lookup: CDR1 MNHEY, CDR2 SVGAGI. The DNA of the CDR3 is TGTGCCAGCAGTTACTCGTCCGCACCAGAGACCCAGTACTTC. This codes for CASSYSSAPETQYF.

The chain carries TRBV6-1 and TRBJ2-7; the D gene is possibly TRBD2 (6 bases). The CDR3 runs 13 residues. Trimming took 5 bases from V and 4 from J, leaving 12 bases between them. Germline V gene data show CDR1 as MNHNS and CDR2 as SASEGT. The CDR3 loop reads CASSPVSGYEQYF. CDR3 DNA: TGTGCCAGCAGTCCCGTTAGCGGATACGAGCAGTACTTC.

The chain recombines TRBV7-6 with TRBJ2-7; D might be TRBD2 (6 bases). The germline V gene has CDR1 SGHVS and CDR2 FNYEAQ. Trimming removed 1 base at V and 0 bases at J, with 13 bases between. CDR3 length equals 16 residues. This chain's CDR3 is CASSLGGTESSYEQYF. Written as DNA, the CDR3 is TGTGCCAGCAGCTTAGGGGGGACTGAGAGCTCCTACGAGCAGTACTTC.

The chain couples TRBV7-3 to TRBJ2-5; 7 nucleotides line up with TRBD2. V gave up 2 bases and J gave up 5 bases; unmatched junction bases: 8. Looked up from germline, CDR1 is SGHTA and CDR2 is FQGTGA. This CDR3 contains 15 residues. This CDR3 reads CASSLSPTGGETQYF. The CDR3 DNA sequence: TGTGCCAGCAGCTTATCACCGACCGGGGGGGAGACCCAGTACTTC.